Listed below are T cell receptor beta chains from one sample, sequenced in a study of regulatory T cells in long-lasting Graves disease. TCRdb re-analysed the multiplex PCR reads in MiXCR, keeping a single row per CDR3 protein. The data hold around 400,000 distinct CDR3 sequences, with about a sixth observed a single time. The specimen was peripheral blood mononuclear cells (PBMCs), collected at new diagnosis, from a patient treated with antithyroid drugs. These TCRs come from a female donor with Graves disease. The CDR3 runs from the conserved cysteine through the conserved F or W. A D gene is named only where the DNA matches it firmly. Clone size is stated in some rows and not others, as once, few, many or a class when expanded.

clone_size	v_call	d_call	cdr3_length	j_call	cdr3_nt	cdr3_aa
few	TRBV4-2	TRBD2	18	TRBJ2-7	TGTGCCAGCAGCCAAGAGGTCTTAGCGGGAGGGCCTGGGTACGAGCAGTACTTC	CASSQEVLAGGPGYEQYF
many	TRBV7-3	.	16	TRBJ2-3	TGTGCCAGCAGCTTAGGGCCTGGGGCGCAGGCAGATACGCAGTATTTT	CASSLGPGAQADTQYF
few	TRBV11-2	TRBD1	14	TRBJ2-7	TGTGCCAGCAGCTTGGAACAGGGGCATTACGAGCAGTACTTC	CASSLEQGHYEQYF
many	TRBV5-1	TRBD1	15	TRBJ1-1	TGCGCCAGCAGCTTGGGGGATACAGGGGGCACTGAAGCTTTCTTT	CASSLGDTGGTEAFF
few	TRBV27	.	14	TRBJ2-1	TGTGCCAGCAGTTTATCAGGTCCCACCTACGAGCAGTTCTTC	CASSLSGPTYEQFF
many	TRBV5-1	.	14	TRBJ2-5	TGCGCCAGCAGCTTCCGGGACTACCAAGAGACCCAGTACTTC	CASSFRDYQETQYF
.	TRBV10-3	TRBD2	16	TRBJ2-1	TGTGCCATCAGTGTTATGGAGCGGGGGCCCCAAGAGCAGCAGTTCTTC	CAISVMERGPQEQQFF
many	TRBV6-2/TRBV6-3	TRBD1	14	TRBJ2-1	TGTGCCAGCAGTTACCGGGACAGATACAATGAGCAGTTCTTC	CASSYRDRYNEQFF
.	TRBV20-1	.	12	TRBJ2-1	TGCAGTGCTAGAGAGAGTGGGCGGGAGCAGTTCTTC	CSARESGREQFF
many	TRBV6-5	.	12	TRBJ1-2	TGTGCCAGCAGTTCTCGTCGTTATGGCTACACCTTC	CASSSRRYGYTF
few	TRBV28	.	16	TRBJ1-5	TGTGCCAGCAGTTTATCGGCGGGGTTACGCAATCAGCCCCAGCATTTT	CASSLSAGLRNQPQHF
many	TRBV5-1	.	13	TRBJ1-2	TGTGCCAGCAGTTTAGGGGGGGGCTATGGCTACACCTTC	CASSLGGGYGYTF
many	TRBV12-3/TRBV12-4	TRBD2	14	TRBJ2-1	TGTGCCAGCAGTTTTAGGCCTAGCGGTAATGAGCAGTTCTTC	CASSFRPSGNEQFF
many	TRBV11-2	.	15	TRBJ2-3	TGTGCCAGCAGCTTAGTGGGCGGGAACACAGATATGCAGTATTTT	CASSLVGGNTDMQYF
.	TRBV20-1	.	17	TRBJ2-2	TGCAGTGCTAGGGGAAGCGATCTATTCTATCGCACCGGGGAGCTGTTTTTT	CSARGSDLFYRTGELFF
.	TRBV28	.	15	TRBJ2-3	TGTGCCAGCAGTTTCGCGGGGACCGGAACAGATACGCAGTATTTT	CASSFAGTGTDTQYF
many	TRBV6-9	TRBD1	17	TRBJ1-5	TGTGCCAGCAGTTTCGACAGGGGGGATCATAGCAATCAGCCCCAGCATTTT	CASSFDRGDHSNQPQHF
many	TRBV27	TRBD2	21	TRBJ2-1	TGTGCCAGCAGGCGATCCCCAGGGAAATGGGGGGGAGGGCCGGAGTACAATGAGCAGTTCTTC	CASRRSPGKWGGGPEYNEQFF
many	TRBV12-3/TRBV12-4	TRBD2	15	TRBJ2-7	TGTGCCAGCAGTTACCGGACTAGCGGGAGCGGCGAGCAGTACTTC	CASSYRTSGSGEQYF
many	TRBV5-1	.	14	TRBJ2-7	TGCGCCAGCAGCCTCCTGACAGGCCCACAGGAGCAGTACTTC	CASSLLTGPQEQYF
many	TRBV20-1	.	13	TRBJ2-3	TGCAGTGGGGGGGCAGGGACCGCAGATACGCAGTATTTT	CSGGAGTADTQYF
.	TRBV6-1	.	15	TRBJ2-7	TGTGCCAGCAGCCATACCTGGGGCAAGACCTACGAGCAGTACTTC	CASSHTWGKTYEQYF
many	TRBV28	TRBD2	14	TRBJ2-1	TGTGCCAGCAGTCCCGGACTAGCGGTCAATGAGCAGTTCTTC	CASSPGLAVNEQFF
many	TRBV29-1	.	13	TRBJ2-7	TGCAGCGTTGGTGGGGGAACCCGCTACGAGCAGTACTTC	CSVGGGTRYEQYF
many	TRBV20-1	TRBD1	14	TRBJ1-4	TGCAGTGCTCCCCGGGACAGGGGTGATGAAAAACTGTTTTTT	CSAPRDRGDEKLFF
.	TRBV19	TRBD1	14	TRBJ1-5	TGTGCCAGTAGTACTGACAGGGAAGAAGGGCCCCAGCATTTT	CASSTDREEGPQHF
.	TRBV6-2/TRBV6-3	.	12	TRBJ1-2	TGTGCCAGCAGTGGACAGACCTATGGCTACACCTTC	CASSGQTYGYTF
many	TRBV3-1	TRBD2	13	TRBJ2-3	TGTGCCAGCAGTTGGCAGCGGGGGGATACGCAGTATTTT	CASSWQRGDTQYF
many	TRBV5-1	.	15	TRBJ2-3	TGCGCCAGCAGCTTGATCGTAACAGGCACAGATACGCAGTATTTT	CASSLIVTGTDTQYF
many	TRBV13	.	14	TRBJ2-7	TGTGCCAGCGCGGTGCGGGACCGGTCCTACGAGCAGTACTTC	CASAVRDRSYEQYF
many	TRBV12-3/TRBV12-4	.	15	TRBJ2-2	TGTGCCAGCAGTTTGCGACTAGAAAACACCGGGGAGCTGTTTTTT	CASSLRLENTGELFF
many	TRBV7-2	.	14	TRBJ2-7	TGTGCCAGCAGCTTGTACCAGAGCTCCTACGAGCAGTACTTC	CASSLYQSSYEQYF
many	TRBV28	TRBD2	14	TRBJ2-3	TGTGCCACCCGCCCAGCGGGACTATCAGATACGCAGTATTTT	CATRPAGLSDTQYF
many	TRBV12-3/TRBV12-4	.	12	TRBJ2-1	TGTGCCAGCACTATTCCAGGGAGTGAGCAGTTCTTC	CASTIPGSEQFF
many	TRBV7-9	.	14	TRBJ1-5	TGTGCCAGCAGCTTACAGGGGAGTGACCAGCCCCAGCATTTT	CASSLQGSDQPQHF
few	TRBV18	TRBD1	16	TRBJ1-5	TGTGCCAGCTCCCCGATAGGACAGGGGGCTGATCAGCCCCAGCATTTT	CASSPIGQGADQPQHF
many	TRBV7-2	TRBD2	18	TRBJ2-3	TGTGCCAGCAGCCATCCCGGCGGGGGGCCGTCTAGCACAGATACGCAGTATTTT	CASSHPGGGPSSTDTQYF
many	TRBV5-4	TRBD1	15	TRBJ1-2	TGTGCCAGCAGCTTGGCCGACAGGGAGAACTATGGCTACACCTTC	CASSLADRENYGYTF
once	TRBV12-3/TRBV12-4	.	15	TRBJ2-5	TGTGCCAGCAGTTTTGGAGACAGGCGGTCAGAGACCCAGTACTTC	CASSFGDRRSETQYF
many	TRBV19	.	15	TRBJ2-5	TGTGCCAGTAGTATAGCCGTGGGGTCGGGTGAGACCCAGTACTTC	CASSIAVGSGETQYF
.	TRBV7-8	TRBD2	17	TRBJ2-1	TGTGCCAGCAGCCCCCGGACCAGGACTAGCGGTTACAATGAGCAGTTCTTC	CASSPRTRTSGYNEQFF
many	TRBV6-5	TRBD1	18	TRBJ2-7	TGTGCCAGCAGTTTCACTTTCACCGGGACAGGGGGCTCCTACGAGCAGTACTTC	CASSFTFTGTGGSYEQYF
.	TRBV6-1	.	14	TRBJ2-7	TGTGCCAGCAGTCCCCCTCATGGGATTTACGAGCAGTACTTC	CASSPPHGIYEQYF
many	TRBV6-1	.	13	TRBJ2-7	TGTGCCAGCACCCCGGACAGATCCTACGAGCAGTACTTC	CASTPDRSYEQYF
many	TRBV7-9	.	16	TRBJ1-4	TGTGCCAGCAGCTTTCCCTTGGGCGGGACCAATGAAAAACTGTTTTTT	CASSFPLGGTNEKLFF
many	TRBV3-1	.	15	TRBJ1-2	TGTGCCAGCAGCCTCCGGGACTCCGGCCCTCTTGGCTACACCTTC	CASSLRDSGPLGYTF
many	TRBV12-3/TRBV12-4	.	15	TRBJ2-7	TGTGCCAGCAGTGTAAGGAGACATTACCCTTGCGAGCAGTACTTC	CASSVRRHYPCEQYF
.	TRBV11-2	TRBD1	15	TRBJ1-4	TGTGCCAGCAGCCGCCGGGACAGGATGTATGAAAAACTGTTTTTT	CASSRRDRMYEKLFF